The 13 T cell receptor beta chains listed next were all sequenced from one sample in a study of response to subunit inactivated influenza vaccine listed by TCRdb under 2018. Preparation of the library involved RT-PCR. Sequenced using an Illumina HiSeq 2500. TCRdb applied fastp at Q25 and MiXCR to the public reads, then kept only in-frame beta chains. Each CDR3 protein gets just one entry, which takes the most common genes and DNA from the rows behind it. Across this sample there are 600,000 to 850,000 distinct CDR3 sequences, with roughly 15% seen only once. The ten largest clones add up to roughly 7.6% of the sample. Sample: PBMCs from blood, taken less than 15 days before vaccination. The receptor set was obtained from a man aged 45 to 65 who received an inactivated influenza vaccine. Donor details come from another sample of the same person, matched by shared clones.

The CDR3 bases are TGTGCCAGCAGCCAAGAGGCGGGGGTGAACACCGGGGAGCTGTTTTTT. Its protein is CASSQEAGVNTGELFF. This sequence joins TRBV7-8 and TRBJ2-2; TRBD2 aligns across 7 bases. V trimming: 5 bases; J trimming: 1 base; junction bases outside the gene matches: 7. CDR3 length: 16 residues. The germline V gene encodes CDR1 SGHVS and CDR2 FQNEAQ.

A few counts support this clonotype. The V gene is TRBV20-1, the J gene TRBJ2-5; D could derive from TRBD1 or TRBD2 (7 bases each). Per the germline V gene, CDR1 is DFQATT and CDR2 is SNEGSKA (reference sequence). This CDR3 is 13 amino acids long. Trimming cost V 8 bases and J 0 bases, with 13 bases left between them. The CDR3 reads CSLGRGHQETQYF. The CDR3 nucleotides are TGCAGTCTAGGGAGGGGGCACCAAGAGACCCAGTACTTC.

The CDR3 region has the DNA TGTGCCAGCAGTCGGCTCCCCGGGACAGGGGGCTACGAGCAGTACTTC. Encoded protein: CASSRLPGTGGYEQYF. The chain couples TRBV6-1 to TRBJ2-7; 11 bases map to TRBD1. CDR3 length: 16 residues. V lost 5 bases, J lost 3 bases, and 9 bases stayed unmatched. CDR1 and CDR2 (germline): MNHNS, SASEGT.

This clonotype was seen only a few times. The chain recombines TRBV9 with TRBJ2-3; maybe TRBD2 (6 bases). V dropped 4 bases and J dropped 4 bases, with 13 bases sitting between them. The CDR3 spans 14 residues. Germline V gene lookup returns CDR1 SGDLS and CDR2 YYNGEE. The CDR3 is CASSPRLVPDTQYF. Written as DNA, the CDR3 is TGTGCCAGCAGCCCACGACTAGTTCCAGATACGCAGTATTTT.

This clonotype was counted many times. V usage is TRBV11-1 and J usage is TRBJ2-1; 7 nucleotides align to TRBD2. The CDR3 totals 18 residues. The germline V gene encodes CDR1 SGHAT and CDR2 FQDESV (reference sequence). J was trimmed by 0 bases and V by 4 bases; bases with no gene match: 12. For the CDR3, the DNA is TGTGCCAGCAGCTCTAGACGCTCAGCGGGAAGCTCCTACAATGAGCAGTTCTTC. Protein product: CASSSRRSAGSSYNEQFF. Full variable domain (outside the CDR3, taken from reference TRBV11-1 and TRBJ2-1): EAEVAQSPRYKITEKSQAVAFWCDPISGHATLYWYRQILGQGPELLVQFQDESVVDDSQLPKDRFSAERLKGVDSTLKIQPAELGDSAMYLCASSSRRSAGSSYNEQFFGPGTRLTVL.

J is TRBJ1-1 and V is TRBV3-1; 7 nucleotides agree with TRBD1. Unmatched junction bases numbered 5, after V lost 3 bases and J lost 4 bases. Looked up from germline, CDR1 is LGHDT and CDR2 is YNNKEL (reference sequence). This CDR3 has 14 amino acids. The CDR3 DNA sequence: TGTGCCAGCAGCCAGAACAGGGGACGCACTGAAGCTTTCTTT. This encodes CASSQNRGRTEAFF. Combining the CDR3 with reference TRBV3-1 and TRBJ1-1 gives the whole variable domain DTAVSQTPKYLVTQMGNDKSIKCEQNLGHDTMYWYKQDSKKFLKIMFSYNNKELIINETVPNRFSPKSPDKAHLNLHINSLELGDSAVYFCASSQNRGRTEAFFGQGTRLTVV.

This chain uses TRBV7-2 with TRBJ1-6; unclear D gene. CDR1 is SGHTA, CDR2 FQGNSA, per germline. The length of the CDR3 is 13 residues. V dropped 0 bases and J dropped 14 bases, with 11 bases sitting between them. The CDR3, as DNA: TGTGCCAGCAGCTTAGCTTATTTGGACGCCCTCCACTTT. It specifies CASSLAYLDALHF.

This clonotype was seen more than once but under ten times. V gene TRBV12-3 or TRBV12-4 combines with J gene TRBJ2-1; the D call may be TRBD1 or TRBD2 (5 bases each). Deletions cut 0 bases from V and 6 bases from J, with 9 bases between. This CDR3 comprises 14 residues. CDR3 DNA sequence: TGTGCCAGCAGTTTAGCGGGACCGCCCAATGAGCAGTTCTTC. This sequence encodes CASSLAGPPNEQFF.

This clonotype has more than one count but fewer than ten. The chain links TRBV24-1 to TRBJ1-1; D is unclear. The CDR3 sequence is 13 residues long. CDR1 is KGHDR, CDR2 SFDVKD, per germline. V lost 6 bases to trimming and J lost 6 bases, with 13 bases between them. This CDR3 reads CATSTAGSAEAFF. The CDR3 DNA reads TGTGCCACCAGTACGGCTGGGAGCGCTGAAGCTTTCTTT.

The sample holds a few counts of this clonotype. The chain is built from TRBV7-2 and TRBJ2-1; 9 bases agree with TRBD2. The CDR3 contains 14 residues. Germline CDR1 is SGHTA and CDR2 is FQGNSA. J lost 9 bases, V lost 2 bases, and 5 bases had no gene match. The CDR3 nucleotides read TGTGCCAGCAGCTTAAATAGCGGGAGATCTGAGCAGTTCTTC. This gives the protein CASSLNSGRSEQFF.

This chain links TRBV20-1 with TRBJ2-7; D ambiguous. Germline V CDR1 and CDR2: DFQATT, SNEGSKA (reference sequence). The V end lost 6 bases, the J end lost 4 bases, and 19 bases lay between the germline ends. The CDR3 has 14 amino acids. CDR3 in amino acids: CSASRYSTVYEQYF. DNA of the CDR3: TGCAGTGCGTCCCGGTACAGCACCGTGTACGAGCAGTACTTC.

V gene TRBV4-2 combines with J gene TRBJ2-2, with 8 bases lining up with TRBD1. Germline V gives CDR1 LGHNA, CDR2 YNFKEQ. V lost 0 bases, J lost 6 bases, and 6 bases stayed unmatched. This CDR3 has 16 amino acids. The chain's CDR3 is CASSQEDRARSGELFF. CDR3 nucleotides: TGTGCCAGCAGCCAAGAGGACAGGGCGAGGTCCGGGGAGCTGTTTTTT.

This clonotype turned up a few times. The CDR3 loop is CASSTQGGGYTF. CDR3 sequence (DNA): TGTGCCAGCAGCACCCAGGGAGGTGGCTACACCTTC. The gene calls are TRBV28 and TRBJ1-2, with a weak D call TRBD1 (5 bases). V shed 6 bases and J shed 7 bases, with 12 bases lying between them. Germline V gives CDR1 MDHEN, CDR2 SYDVKM. This CDR3 comprises 12 residues.